Shown below are 26 T cell receptor beta chains from a single sample sequenced in a study of blood T cells in healthy people across ages. It was with a sample-barcoded 5' primer and a J-beta primer mix that a second PCR of about 6 to 12 cycles was run. TCRdb re-analysed the 5' RACE reads in MiXCR, keeping a single row per CDR3 protein. The repertoire includes around 820,000 distinct CDR3 sequences, more than 20% of them detected once, and under 4.5% sits in the top ten. These data were also filed under a second study, of T cells of mothers and their children.

What was sequenced was blood. The receptors stem from a boy between 10 and 17 years old in good health.

The chain combines TRBV29-1 with TRBJ2-7, with a possible D match to TRBD2 (5 bases). Trimming left V 1 base short and J 2 bases short, with 12 bases between. The CDR3 is made up of 14 amino acids. Germline CDR1 and CDR2: SQVTM and ANQGSEA. The CDR3 bases are TGCAGCGTTGAAGCCGGGATTACTACCTACGAGCAGTACTTC. Residues: CSVEAGITTYEQYF.

This clonotype occurred a few times. This chain links TRBV27 with TRBJ1-4; D perhaps matches TRBD1 (6 bases). Germline values: CDR1 MNHEY, CDR2 SMNVEV (reference sequence). The CDR3 is 14 amino acids. V was cut by 6 bases and J by 4 bases, with 12 bases left in between. For the CDR3, the DNA is TGTGCCAGCAGCTCAGGACAGTATAATGAAAAACTGTTTTTT. Its protein product is CASSSGQYNEKLFF.

This clonotype turned up a few times. The genes are TRBV9 and TRBJ1-1; tentative D call: TRBD1 (5 bases). The ends were cut back, 0 bases at V and 3 bases at J, with 15 bases in the middle. The CDR3 loop spans 16 amino acids. In germline, CDR1 is SGDLS, CDR2 YYNGEE. The CDR3 spells CASSVGAGGLDTEAFF. CDR3 DNA sequence: TGTGCCAGCAGCGTAGGGGCCGGGGGGTTGGACACTGAAGCTTTCTTT.

This clonotype came up a few times. Its ends do not fully match the called genes, so a read error is possible. This chain joins TRBV4-2 and TRBJ2-3; D not certain. The germline gives CDR1 LGHNA, CDR2 YNFKEQ. This CDR3 spans 16 amino acids. The CDR3, as DNA: TGTGCCAGCAACCAAGACTTTACCATCCGCACAGATACGCAGTATTTT. The encoded protein is CASNQDFTIRTDTQYF.

This clonotype has only a few counts. This sequence joins TRBV15 and TRBJ2-7; tentatively, D is TRBD1 (5 bases). V shed 5 bases and J shed 3 bases, with 14 bases lying between them. The CDR3 has 14 residues. The germline CDR1 and CDR2 sequences are LNHNV and YYDKDF (reference sequence). CDR3 DNA sequence: TGTGCCACCAGCTTAGGCCGGACAAACTACGAGCAGTACTTC. It encodes CATSLGRTNYEQYF. Full variable domain (rest looked up from reference TRBV15 and TRBJ2-7): DAMVIQNPRYQVTQFGKPVTLSCSQTLNHNVMYWYQQKSSQAPKLLFHYYDKDFNNEADTPDNFQSRRPNTSFCFLDIRSPGLGDTAMYLCATSLGRTNYEQYFGPGTRLTVT.

This clonotype was seen a handful of times. This chain's CDR3 is CASSFWARTGKETQYF. For the CDR3, the DNA is TGTGCCAGCAGTTTCTGGGCGCGGACCGGGAAAGAGACCCAGTACTTC. V gene TRBV28 combines with J gene TRBJ2-5; tentative D call: TRBD2 (5 bases). Germline CDR1 is MDHEN and CDR2 is SYDVKM. The CDR3 runs 16 residues. Trimming took 3 bases from V and 3 from J, leaving 17 bases between them.

The chain has TRBV20-1 and TRBJ2-1, with 10 nucleotides matching TRBD2. CDR1 is DFQATT, CDR2 SNEGSKA, per germline (reference sequence). This CDR3 comprises 16 residues. V was pared by 2 bases and J by 4 bases, with 8 bases of the junction left unmatched. Written as DNA, the CDR3 is TGCAGTGCTAGAACACTGGGGACTAGCGAGTACAATGAGCAGTTCTTC. This translates into CSARTLGTSEYNEQFF.

This clonotype was detected only once. This chain uses TRBV6-5 with TRBJ2-7, with TRBD2 as a possible D gene (5 bases). The V gene lost 2 bases and the J gene lost 0 bases, with 17 bases spanning the gap. The germline V gene encodes CDR1 MNHEY and CDR2 SVGAGI. The CDR3 has 17 residues. CDR3 coding DNA: TGTGCCAGCAGTTACGCCACGGGGAGCGGAAGCTCCTACGAGCAGTACTTC. Amino acids: CASSYATGSGSSYEQYF.

This chain connects TRBV11-2 to TRBJ2-7; D gene ambiguous. The CDR3 contains 15 residues. CDR1 SGHAT and CDR2 FQNNGV come from the germline V gene. V lost 5 bases and J lost 0, with 14 bases in between. CDR3 region: CASSQVQLSSYEQYF. The CDR3 DNA follows: TGTGCCAGCAGCCAGGTGCAGCTGAGCTCCTACGAGCAGTACTTC. The complete variable domain, with remaining parts taken from reference TRBV11-2 and TRBJ2-7, reads EAGVAQSPRYKIIEKRQSVAFWCNPISGHATLYWYQQILGQGPKLLIQFQNNGVVDDSQLPKDRFSAERLKGVDSTLKIQPAKLEDSAVYLCASSQVQLSSYEQYFGPGTRLTVT.

Only a few counts were recorded for this clonotype. This chain joins TRBV28 and TRBJ2-2; 11 positions match TRBD2. The germline V gene has CDR1 MDHEN and CDR2 SYDVKM. V dropped 7 bases and J dropped 7; count of bases not matched to a gene: 5. The CDR3 is 14 amino acids. The CDR3 nucleotides read TGTGCCAGCAAACTAGCGGGAGTGGACGGGGAGCTGTTTTTT. This encodes CASKLAGVDGELFF.

Notes on this clonotype: Mismatch with germline at one junction end may stem from a read error. J is TRBJ1-1 and V is TRBV18; 7 bases line up with TRBD1. This CDR3 spans 15 amino acids. Germline CDR1 reads KGHSH; CDR2 reads LQKENI. In nucleotides, the CDR3 is TGTGCCAGCTCACCACTCGACAGGGCCTCCACTGGAGCTTTCTTT. It is translated as CASSPLDRASTGAFF.

The CDR3 DNA reads as TGTGCCAGCAGGGACGTAAGCTCTGGGGCCAACGTCCTGACTTTC. This translates into CASRDVSSGANVLTF. The J gene is TRBJ2-6, the V gene TRBV28; D unclear. Trimming took 6 bases from V and 0 from J, leaving 9 bases between them. The CDR3 sequence is 15 residues long. Germline lookup yields CDR1 MDHEN and CDR2 SYDVKM.

This clonotype occurred a few times. The rearrangement links TRBV7-2 to TRBJ1-4, with TRBD1 matching over 7 bases. Germline V gene sequence: CDR1 SGHTA, CDR2 FQGNSA. CDR3 size: 15 residues. V was clipped by 3 bases and J by 8 bases; unmatched bases: 9. The DNA for the CDR3 is TGTGCCAGCAGCTTCCGTGGACAGGTGGGGGAAAAACTGTTTTTT. Translated: CASSFRGQVGEKLFF.

This clonotype occurred a few times. This CDR3 reads CAISWGAADTQYF. The CDR3 coding sequence is TGTGCCATCAGTTGGGGGGCCGCAGATACGCAGTATTTT. The gene calls are TRBV10-3 and TRBJ2-3, with D perhaps assigned TRBD1 or TRBD2 (6 bases each). CDR3 length: 13 residues. Germline-derived CDR1 and CDR2 are ENHRY and SYGVKD. V lost 5 bases and J lost 4, with 10 bases in between.

The V gene is TRBV27, the J gene TRBJ1-6, with 10 bases that match TRBD1. In germline, CDR1 is MNHEY, CDR2 SMNVEV (reference sequence). The CDR3 totals 15 residues. Trimming took 5 bases from V and 8 from J; bases not matched to a gene: 6. The DNA for the CDR3 is TGTGCCAGCAGTGTACCGGGACAGGGGTATTCACCCCTCCACTTT. As protein: CASSVPGQGYSPLHF.

The chain uses TRBV5-5 and TRBJ2-1; maybe TRBD2 (7 bases). V gave up 1 base and J gave up 7 bases, with 12 bases separating them. CDR1 and CDR2 (germline): SGHKS, YYEKEE (reference sequence). The CDR3 has 14 residues. CDR3: CASSLRGRGNEQFF. CDR3 sequence (DNA): TGTGCCAGCAGCTTGAGGGGGAGGGGTAATGAGCAGTTCTTC.

The genes are TRBV7-9 and TRBJ1-3; no reliable D call. The length of the CDR3 is 14 residues. The V end lost 5 bases, the J end lost 0 bases, and 8 bases lay between the germline ends. Per germline, CDR1 SEHNR and CDR2 FQNEAQ (reference sequence). CDR3 nucleotides: TGTGCCAGCAGCCCTGACATCTCTGGAAACACCATATATTTT. This gives the protein CASSPDISGNTIYF.

V gene TRBV30 combines with J gene TRBJ2-6; D unresolved. This CDR3 comprises 14 residues. The germline V gene has CDR1 GTSNPN and CDR2 SVGIG (reference sequence). V dropped 2 bases and J dropped 1 base, with 6 bases sitting between them. As DNA, the CDR3 is TGTGCCTGGAGTTCTGGGTCTGGGGCCAACGTCCTGACTTTC. Translating gives CAWSSGSGANVLTF. The variable domain in full, completed from reference TRBV30 and TRBJ2-6, reads SQTIHQWPATLVQPVGSPLSLECTVEGTSNPNLYWYRQAAGRGLQLLFYSVGIGQISSEVPQNLSASRPQDRQFILSSKKLLLSDSGFYLCAWSSGSGANVLTFGAGSRLTVL.

This sequence joins TRBV15 and TRBJ2-3; 14 bases match TRBD2. With V trimmed by 4 bases and J by 4 bases, 16 bases remained unmatched. This CDR3 contains 20 residues. In germline, CDR1 is LNHNV, CDR2 YYDKDF (reference sequence). This CDR3 reads CATSKSLTSGGAKGADTQYF. The CDR3 DNA reads as TGTGCCACCAGCAAGTCGTTGACTAGCGGGGGGGCAAAAGGAGCAGATACGCAGTATTTT. The variable domain in full, completed from reference TRBV15 and TRBJ2-3, reads DAMVIQNPRYQVTQFGKPVTLSCSQTLNHNVMYWYQQKSSQAPKLLFHYYDKDFNNEADTPDNFQSRRPNTSFCFLDIRSPGLGDTAMYLCATSKSLTSGGAKGADTQYFGPGTRLTVL.

The J gene is TRBJ2-2, the V gene TRBV20-1, with 8 bases aligning to TRBD1. Germline assignment: CDR1 DFQATT and CDR2 SNEGSKA (reference sequence). V shed 3 bases, J shed 2 bases, and the junction held 11 bases outside the gene matches. CDR3 length: 17 amino acids. The CDR3, as DNA: TGCAGTGCTAGGGTTCGGACAGGGTTTTCTAACACCGGGGAGCTGTTTTTT. Residues: CSARVRTGFSNTGELFF.

The table lists this clonotype with a few counts. This rearrangement joins TRBV29-1 to TRBJ2-1, with TRBD2 matching 8 bases. With the DNA end fitting TRBJ2-5 better, the J assignment may be wrong. Looked up from germline, CDR1 is SQVTM and CDR2 is ANQGSEA. The CDR3 covers 13 residues. CDR3 loop: CSGLAGTGETQYF. DNA for the CDR3: TGCAGCGGATTAGCGGGAACGGGAGAGACCCAGTACTTC.

This clonotype appeared a few times. This chain connects TRBV20-1 to TRBJ1-5; TRBD1 aligns across 9 bases. The CDR3 is made up of 18 amino acids. The V gene's germline CDR1 is DFQATT and CDR2 SNEGSKA (reference sequence). Trimming cost V 0 bases and J 5 bases; bases outside gene matches: 14. The CDR3 DNA reads as TGCAGTGCTAGAGATCGTGATCGGACAGGGGAAATTGATCAGCCCCAGCATTTT. It encodes CSARDRDRTGEIDQPQHF.

This clonotype was detected once. J is TRBJ2-5 and V is TRBV10-2; perhaps TRBD1 as D (7 bases). The CDR3 is 17 residues long. Between the trimmed V and J ends, which lost 0 bases and 3 bases, there was a span of 17 bases. Germline V gene sequence: CDR1 WSHSY, CDR2 SAAADI. The CDR3 here is CASSESTGRISEETQYF. The CDR3 DNA is TGCGCCAGCAGTGAGTCGACAGGGAGGATAAGTGAAGAGACCCAGTACTTC.

A few counts support this clonotype. This chain links TRBV7-9 with TRBJ2-5, with D unresolved. CDR1 and CDR2 from the germline V gene are SEHNR and FQNEAQ (reference sequence). With 2 bases removed from V and 1 base from J, the gap between germline ends came to 11 bases. This CDR3 spans 15 amino acids. CDR3 amino acids: CASSLTSAAQETQYF. CDR3 in DNA: TGTGCCAGCAGCTTAACCTCGGCCGCCCAAGAGACCCAGTACTTC.

The rearrangement joins TRBV4-2 to TRBJ1-2; a possible D gene is TRBD1 (5 bases). The CDR3 totals 15 residues. Germline CDR1 reads LGHNA; CDR2 reads YNFKEQ. Trimming removed 0 bases at V and 6 bases at J, with 14 bases between. Here the CDR3 DNA reads TGTGCCAGCAGCCAAGATCGCGGGACCCTAAATGGCTACACCTTC. The encoded protein is CASSQDRGTLNGYTF.

This clonotype was recorded a few times. The chain is built from TRBV20-1 and TRBJ2-1; 9 bases line up with TRBD1. The CDR3 is 15 residues long. CDR1 and CDR2 (germline): DFQATT, SNEGSKA (reference sequence). Unmatched junction bases numbered 2, after V lost 0 bases and J lost 2 bases. This CDR3 reads CSARDRDRAYNEQFF. The DNA of the CDR3 is TGCAGTGCTAGAGATCGGGACAGGGCCTACAATGAGCAGTTCTTC.